This T cell receptor (beta chain) was obtained from a study of shared clonotypes between healthy human individuals. At the level of the study: Plates per donor: three CD4 naive, three CD4 memory, two CD8 naive, one CD8 memory. Broader study findings: The study sampled only blood, and tissue repertoires likely differ. Among a handful of donors, about 4.6% of naive CD4 clonotypes were found in common.

On this clone: No antigen is known for it.

CD8 cells regarded as naive lacked CD45RO, were positively chosen for CCR7, and omitted terminally differentiated effector memory CD45RA+ cells. CDR3 length: 19 residues. Trimming took 0 bases from V and 7 from J; bases not matched to a gene: 12. Profiled with immunoSEQ multiplex PCR; TCRdb holds only in-frame clones, not every one. This repertoire shows around 1.9 million clones, just over 90% found once; its top ten account for 1.5% to 2%. The rearrangement joins TRBV23-1 to TRBJ2-1, with 13 bases matching TRBD2. TRBV23-1 is an ORF, and what it does is uncertain. Material for sequencing was naive CD8+ T cells from PBMCs. This sequence originates from a man younger than 35 in good health. Some clones in this sample may be carry-over from other donors' samples. The CDR3 is CASSQSWGGGLAGLNEQFF. CDR3 coding DNA: TGCGCCAGCAGTCAATCGTGGGGCGGGGGACTAGCGGGACTAAATGAGCAGTTCTTC.